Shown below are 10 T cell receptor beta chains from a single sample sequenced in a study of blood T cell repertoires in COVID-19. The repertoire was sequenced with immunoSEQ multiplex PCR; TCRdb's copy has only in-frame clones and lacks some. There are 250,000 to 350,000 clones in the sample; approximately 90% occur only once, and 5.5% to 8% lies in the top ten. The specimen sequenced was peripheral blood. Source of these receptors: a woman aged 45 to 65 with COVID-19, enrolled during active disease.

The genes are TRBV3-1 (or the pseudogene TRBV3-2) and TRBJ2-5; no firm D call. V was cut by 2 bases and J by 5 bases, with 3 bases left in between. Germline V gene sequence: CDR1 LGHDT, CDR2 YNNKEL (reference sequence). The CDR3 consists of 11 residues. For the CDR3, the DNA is TGTGCCAGCAGCCAACTGGAGACCCAGTACTTC. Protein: CASSQLETQYF.

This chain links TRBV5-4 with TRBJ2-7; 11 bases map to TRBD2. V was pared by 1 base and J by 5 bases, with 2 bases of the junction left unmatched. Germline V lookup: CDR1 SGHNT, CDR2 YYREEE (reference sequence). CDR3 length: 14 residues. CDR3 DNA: TGTGCCAGCAGCTTGTCTAGCGGGAGGAACGAGCAGTACTTC. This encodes CASSLSSGRNEQYF. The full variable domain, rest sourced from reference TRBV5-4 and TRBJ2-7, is ETGVTQSPTHLIKTRGQQVTLRCSSQSGHNTVSWYQQALGQGPQFIFQYYREEENGRGNFPPRFSGLQFPNYSSELNVNALELDDSALYLCASSLSSGRNEQYFGPGTRLTVT.

The CDR3 DNA sequence: TGTGCTAGTGGTTTGCTTCGACAGACCGTGGCGCTCGAGCAGTACTTC. This encodes CASGLLRQTVALEQYF. This chain uses TRBV12-5 with TRBJ2-7; the D gene is possibly TRBD1 (5 bases). From germline, CDR1 is LGHNT and CDR2 FRNRAP. V lost 2 bases, J lost 6 bases, and 20 bases lay in between. The CDR3 consists of 16 residues.

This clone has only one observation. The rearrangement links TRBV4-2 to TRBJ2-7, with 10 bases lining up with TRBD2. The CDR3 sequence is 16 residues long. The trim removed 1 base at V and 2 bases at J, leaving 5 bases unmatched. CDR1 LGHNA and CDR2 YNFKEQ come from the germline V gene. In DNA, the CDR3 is TGTGCCAGCAGCCAAGTAGGCCTAGCGGGAGCCTACGAGCAGTACTTC. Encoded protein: CASSQVGLAGAYEQYF.

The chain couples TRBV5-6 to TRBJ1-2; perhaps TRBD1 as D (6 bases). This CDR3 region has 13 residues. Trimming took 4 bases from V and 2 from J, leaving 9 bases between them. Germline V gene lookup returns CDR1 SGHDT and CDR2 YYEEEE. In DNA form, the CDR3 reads TGTGCCAGCAGCCCCGGACAGAACTATGGCTACACCTTC. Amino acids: CASSPGQNYGYTF.

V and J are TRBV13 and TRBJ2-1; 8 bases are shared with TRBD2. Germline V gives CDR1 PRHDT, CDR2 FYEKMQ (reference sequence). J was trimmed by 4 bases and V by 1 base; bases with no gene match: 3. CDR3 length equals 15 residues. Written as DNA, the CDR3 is TGTGCCAGCAGCTTAGCGGGAGGGGGGTACAATGAGCAGTTCTTC. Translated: CASSLAGGGYNEQFF.

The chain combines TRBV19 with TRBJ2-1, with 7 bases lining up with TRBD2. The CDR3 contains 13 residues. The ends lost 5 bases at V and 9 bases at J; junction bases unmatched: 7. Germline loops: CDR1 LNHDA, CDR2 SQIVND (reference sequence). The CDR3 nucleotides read TGTGCCAGTAGTTCCCGGGGGGTAACTGAGCAGTTCTTC. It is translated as CASSSRGVTEQFF.

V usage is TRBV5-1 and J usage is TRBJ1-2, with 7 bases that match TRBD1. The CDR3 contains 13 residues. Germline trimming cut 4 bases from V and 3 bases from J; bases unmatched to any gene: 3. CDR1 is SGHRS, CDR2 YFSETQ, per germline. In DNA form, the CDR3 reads TGCGCCAGCAGCCGCGGACAGGACTATGGCTACACCTTC. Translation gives CASSRGQDYGYTF.

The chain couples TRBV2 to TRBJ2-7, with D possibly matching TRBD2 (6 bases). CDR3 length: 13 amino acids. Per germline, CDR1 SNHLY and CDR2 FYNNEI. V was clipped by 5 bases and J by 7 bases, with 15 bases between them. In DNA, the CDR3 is TGTGCCAGCAGTCCGGGACTCAGATGGGAGCAGTACTTC. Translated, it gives CASSPGLRWEQYF. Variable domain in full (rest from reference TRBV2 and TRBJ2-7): EPEVTQTPSHQVTQMGQEVILRCVPISNHLYFYWYRQILGQKVEFLVSFYNNEISEKSEIFDDQFSVERPDGSNFTLKIRSTKLEDSAMYFCASSPGLRWEQYFGPGTRLTVT.

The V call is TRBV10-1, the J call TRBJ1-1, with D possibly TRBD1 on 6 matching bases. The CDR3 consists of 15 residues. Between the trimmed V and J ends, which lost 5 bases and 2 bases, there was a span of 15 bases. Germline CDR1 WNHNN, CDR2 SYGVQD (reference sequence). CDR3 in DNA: TGCGCCAGCAGTTCGATGGACAGCTCTAACACTGAAGCTTTCTTT. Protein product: CASSSMDSSNTEAFF.